These 21 T cell receptor beta chains were sequenced from one sample in a study of T cells in localized non-small cell lung cancer. The repertoire was sequenced with immunoSEQ multiplex PCR; TCRdb's copy has only in-frame clones and lacks some. The repertoire has around 55,000 clones, approximately 86% of them found once; the top ten carry 15% to 20%. The specimen was PBMCs, collected before any cancer treatment. These TCRs come from a female donor with stage II lung adenocarcinoma.

The chain recombines TRBV2 with TRBJ2-7, with 7 positions matching TRBD2. Germline CDR1 SNHLY, CDR2 FYNNEI. This CDR3 contains 12 residues. V gave up 9 bases and J gave up 9 bases; unmatched junction bases: 11. The CDR3 DNA is TGTGCCAGTGGGGGGGACGGGAATCGGCAGTACTTC. It yields the protein CASGGDGNRQYF.

The CDR3 DNA follows: TGTGCCAGCAGTGAGATCCAGGGGCTTAGGCAGCCCCAGCATTTT. Amino acid sequence: CASSEIQGLRQPQHF. V is TRBV6-1 and J is TRBJ1-5, with D possibly matching TRBD1 (6 bases). V lost 3 bases and J 7 bases, leaving 16 bases between the germline ends. CDR1 is MNHNS and CDR2 is SASEGT in the germline V gene. This CDR3 spans 15 amino acids.

V and J are TRBV18 and TRBJ1-2; D is unresolved. CDR1 is KGHSH and CDR2 is LQKENI in the germline V gene. The CDR3 consists of 13 residues. V lost 4 bases, J lost 2 bases, and 8 bases lay in between. The CDR3 bases are TGTGCCAGCTCACTCCTAAGGAACTATGGCTACACCTTC. Its protein product is CASSLLRNYGYTF.

The chain uses TRBV27 and TRBJ1-2; possibly TRBD1 for D (5 bases). The CDR3 totals 14 residues. The germline CDR1 and CDR2 sequences are MNHEY and SMNVEV (reference sequence). The V end was cut by 2 bases, the J end by 3 bases, with 10 bases between. The CDR3 region has the DNA TGTGCCAGCAGTTTAAAGGGGAACGACTATGGCTACACCTTC. This codes for CASSLKGNDYGYTF.

This chain links TRBV6-6 with TRBJ2-6, with D perhaps assigned TRBD1 or TRBD2 (6 bases each). The CDR3 is made up of 16 amino acids. CDR1 is MNHNY and CDR2 is SVGAGI in the germline V gene (reference sequence). Trimming shortened V by 7 bases and J by 2 bases, and 15 bases separated the two germline ends. CDR3 protein: CASKDGGKTGANVLTF. The DNA of the CDR3 is TGTGCCAGCAAAGACGGGGGCAAGACTGGGGCCAACGTCCTGACTTTC.

In its sample, this clone was seen a few times. This chain links TRBV19 with TRBJ2-6; D gene uncertain. V was pared by 3 bases and J by 0 bases, with 12 bases between. Germline V gene data show CDR1 as LNHDA and CDR2 as SQIVND (reference sequence). CDR3 size: 17 residues. The CDR3 region is CASSIQMWGSGANVLTF. Here the CDR3 DNA reads TGTGCCAGTAGTATTCAAATGTGGGGCTCTGGGGCCAACGTCCTGACTTTC.

V usage is TRBV5-1 and J usage is TRBJ1-1, with 7 nucleotides matching TRBD1. The CDR3 spans 16 residues. Trimming took 1 base from V and 5 from J; bases not matched to a gene: 11. Germline CDR1 reads SGHRS; CDR2 reads YFSETQ. The CDR3 region is CASSLLEGARGTEAFF. The CDR3 nucleotides read TGCGCCAGCAGCTTGCTTGAGGGGGCGAGGGGAACTGAAGCTTTCTTT.

CDR3 sequence reads: CASRGALDGATNEKLFF. The CDR3 nucleotides are TGTGCCAGCAGGGGGGCCCTGGACGGAGCAACTAATGAAAAACTGTTTTTT. The V and J genes are TRBV2 and TRBJ1-4; D may be TRBD1 (6 bases). Germline V gives CDR1 SNHLY, CDR2 FYNNEI. V lost 6 bases, J lost 0 bases, and 17 bases lay in between. The CDR3 totals 17 residues.

The chain uses TRBV9 and TRBJ2-5, with TRBD2 matching 9 bases. J was trimmed by 7 bases and V by 4 bases; bases with no gene match: 14. Germline lookup yields CDR1 SGDLS and CDR2 YYNGEE. This CDR3 has 16 amino acids. The CDR3 loop is CASSPLPSGGLLTQYF. The CDR3 DNA follows: TGTGCCAGCAGCCCCCTGCCCAGCGGGGGGCTTCTGACCCAGTACTTC.

The chain recombines TRBV6-1 with TRBJ2-7; D not certain. The ends were cut back, 0 bases at V and 6 bases at J, with 9 bases in the middle. CDR1 is MNHNS and CDR2 is SASEGT in the germline V gene. This CDR3 is built from 13 residues. CDR3 protein: CASSEAPDREQYF. In DNA form, the CDR3 reads TGTGCCAGCAGTGAAGCGCCAGACCGCGAGCAGTACTTC.

This sequence joins TRBV5-1 and TRBJ2-5; D might be TRBD1 or TRBD2, each matching 6 bases. The CDR3 consists of 13 residues. With 4 bases removed from V and 4 bases from J, the gap between germline ends came to 11 bases. In germline, CDR1 is SGHRS, CDR2 YFSETQ. The CDR3 region is CASSPGGGETQYF. CDR3 DNA sequence: TGCGCCAGCAGCCCCGGGGGCGGAGAGACCCAGTACTTC.

The chain links TRBV7-9 to TRBJ1-2, with TRBD1 matching 10 bases. Germline CDR1 SEHNR, CDR2 FQNEAQ (reference sequence). V trimming: 5 bases; J trimming: 4 bases; junction bases outside the gene matches: 7. The CDR3 extends over 15 amino acids. CDR3 sequence reads: CASSLTGGEVYGYTF. CDR3 nucleotide sequence: TGTGCCAGCAGCCTGACAGGGGGCGAAGTCTATGGCTACACCTTC. The complete variable domain, with remaining parts taken from reference TRBV7-9 and TRBJ1-2, reads DTGVSQNPRHKITKRGQNVTFRCDPISEHNRLYWYRQTLGQGPEFLTYFQNEAQLEKSRLLSDRFSAERPKGSFSTLEIQRTEQGDSAMYLCASSLTGGEVYGYTFGSGTRLTVV.

The rearrangement joins TRBV6-9 to TRBJ1-2, with a possible D match to TRBD1 (5 bases). The CDR3 sequence is 11 residues long. Germline loops: CDR1 MNHGY, CDR2 SVAAGI. The V end lost 4 bases, the J end lost 10 bases, and 10 bases lay between the germline ends. Written as DNA, the CDR3 is TGTGCCAGCAGTTCCGCGGGGCTCTACACCTTC. Amino acid sequence: CASSSAGLYTF.

Worth noting for this clone: Since the CDR3 does not end with the conserved phenylalanine or tryptophan, this likely comes from a read error. The DNA is omitted, as the CDR3 cannot be located on it reliably, and the CDR3 follows TCRdb's listing. This rearrangement joins TRBV6-1 to TRBJ1-1; no check of the table's D call, TRBD1, against the DNA was made. The germline V gene encodes CDR1 MNHNS and CDR2 SASEGT. The CDR3 length equals 10 residues, ends included. CDR3 sequence: CASSVDAGTA.

This clone was picked up a small number of times. The DNA of the CDR3 is TGTGCCAGCAGTTCCGGACTAGCGGGGGGCACAGATACGCAGTATTTT. This encodes CASSSGLAGGTDTQYF. V and J are TRBV27 and TRBJ2-3; TRBD2 agrees at 13 bases. J was trimmed by 1 base and V by 4 bases; bases with no gene match: 2. The CDR3 runs 16 residues. The V gene's germline CDR1 is MNHEY and CDR2 SMNVEV (reference sequence).

This clone was seen a single time. The V gene is TRBV5-1, the J gene TRBJ2-3; tentatively, D is TRBD2 (7 bases). The germline V and J ends were trimmed by 0 bases and 2 bases, with 10 bases remaining between them. Germline values: CDR1 SGHRS, CDR2 YFSETQ. The length of the CDR3 is 15 residues. The CDR3 sequence: CASSLDRGATDTQYF. In DNA form, the CDR3 reads TGCGCCAGCAGCTTGGATCGGGGGGCCACAGATACGCAGTATTTT.

V gene TRBV18 combines with J gene TRBJ2-2; 9 bases map to TRBD2. Trimming cost V 9 bases and J 2 bases; bases outside gene matches: 4. This CDR3 spans 14 amino acids. Germline CDR1 is KGHSH and CDR2 is LQKENI. This CDR3 reads CASSGGLNTGELFF. The CDR3 DNA reads as TGTGCCAGTAGCGGGGGCCTAAACACCGGGGAGCTGTTTTTT.

The V and J genes are TRBV7-8 and TRBJ1-5; 8 nucleotides line up with TRBD1. V was clipped by 5 bases and J by 7 bases; unmatched bases: 10. Germline V gene lookup returns CDR1 SGHVS and CDR2 FQNEAQ. The CDR3 spans 15 residues. This CDR3 reads CASSHGQGKRQPQHF. In nucleotides, the CDR3 is TGTGCCAGCAGCCACGGACAGGGAAAAAGACAGCCCCAGCATTTT.

A remark on this clone: A read error may account for a junction end that differs from germline. The same CDR3 also results from other DNA sequences found in this sample. V and J are TRBV7-2 and TRBJ1-3; D unclear. The germline CDR1 and CDR2 sequences are SGHTA and FQGNSA. This CDR3 has 13 residues. The CDR3 protein is CASSFVDGNTIYF. CDR3 sequence (DNA): TGTGCCAGTAGCTTTGTTGATGGAAACACCATATATTTT.

In regard to this clone: Other nucleotide sequences in the sample specify the same CDR3. V gene TRBV19 combines with J gene TRBJ1-1; the D is unclear. The germline V gene encodes CDR1 LNHDA and CDR2 SQIVND (reference sequence). The CDR3 covers 13 residues. Trimming took 4 bases from V and 1 from J, leaving 7 bases between them. CDR3 loop: CASSTTANTEAFF. The CDR3 DNA sequence: TGTGCCAGTAGTACTACAGCGAACACTGAAGCTTTCTTT.

The chain joins TRBV15 to TRBJ2-5; tentatively, D is TRBD1 (6 bases). Between the trimmed V and J ends, which lost 5 bases and 1 base, there was a span of 8 bases. The CDR3 spans 13 residues. CDR1 and CDR2 (germline): LNHNV, YYDKDF (reference sequence). The CDR3 DNA sequence: TGTGCCACCAGCGGCAGGGGCCAAGAGACCCAGTACTTC. Translation gives CATSGRGQETQYF. The variable domain in full, with the rest retrieved from reference TRBV15 and TRBJ2-5, is DAMVIQNPRYQVTQFGKPVTLSCSQTLNHNVMYWYQQKSSQAPKLLFHYYDKDFNNEADTPDNFQSRRPNTSFCFLDIRSPGLGDTAMYLCATSGRGQETQYFGPGTRLLVL.